This T cell receptor (beta chain) comes out of a study of blood T cell repertoires in COVID-19. Per the germline V gene, CDR1 is MDHEN and CDR2 is SYDVKM. The CDR3 has 15 amino acids. The V and J ends lost 3 bases and 2 bases, in that order; junction bases with no gene match: 6. Original methodology: Using reference gene primer amplification, nucleated cell counts were estimated. Generated by immunoSEQ multiplex PCR, the TCRdb table keeps only in-frame clones and is missing some. Clone size and V and J calls were adopted from that table, with D and trimming inferred from the DNA. In the table there are more than 300,000 clones, more than 85% of which are singletons. Across 24 US areas, participants ranged in age from about 18 to 100 years. Participants' own reports of clinical history determined their cohort assignment.

J is TRBJ2-7 and V is TRBV28; TRBD1 matches at 8 bases. The sequenced material came from PBMCs or T cells enriched from blood (not recorded which). This sequence originates from a woman aged 30 to 39 who had recovered from COVID-19. CDR3: CASSFMGDRTYEQYF. The CDR3 bases are TGTGCCAGCAGTTTCATGGGGGACAGGACCTACGAGCAGTACTTC.